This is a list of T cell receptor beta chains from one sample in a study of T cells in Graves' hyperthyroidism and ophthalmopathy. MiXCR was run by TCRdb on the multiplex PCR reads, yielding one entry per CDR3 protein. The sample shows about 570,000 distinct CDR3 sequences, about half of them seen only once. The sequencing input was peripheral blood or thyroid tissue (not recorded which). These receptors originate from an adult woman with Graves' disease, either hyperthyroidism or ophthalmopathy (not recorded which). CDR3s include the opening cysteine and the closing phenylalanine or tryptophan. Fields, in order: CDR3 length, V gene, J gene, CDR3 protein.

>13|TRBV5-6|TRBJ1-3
CASSAHSGNTIYF
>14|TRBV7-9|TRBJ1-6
CASSLGQSFSPLHF
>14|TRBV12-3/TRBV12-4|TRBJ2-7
CASRRLAGLYEQYF
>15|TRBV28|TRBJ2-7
CASSSPGLALREQYF
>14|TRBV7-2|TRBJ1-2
CASSLGQESYGYTF
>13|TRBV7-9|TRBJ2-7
CAHGGETANEQYF
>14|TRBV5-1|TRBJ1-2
CASSYSGTDYGYTF
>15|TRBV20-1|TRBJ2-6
CSAGGWGSGANVLTF
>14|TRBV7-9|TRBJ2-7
CASSLSQATWEQYF
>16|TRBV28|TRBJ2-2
CATCGGLTPNTGELFF
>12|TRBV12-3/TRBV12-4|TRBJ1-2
CASSFGARGYTF
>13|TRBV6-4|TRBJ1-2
CASSDTPGYGYTF
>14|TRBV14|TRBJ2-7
CASSPTDPPVEQYF
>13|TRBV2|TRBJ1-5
CASREAENQPQHF
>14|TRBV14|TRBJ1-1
CASSQALQGDEAFF
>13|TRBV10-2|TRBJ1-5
CASSRQGAQPQHF
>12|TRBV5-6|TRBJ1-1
CASYTRQGRAFF
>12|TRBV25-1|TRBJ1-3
CASSEWGRTIYF
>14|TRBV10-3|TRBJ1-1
CAITATGSSTEAFF
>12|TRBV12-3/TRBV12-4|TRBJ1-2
CASSVSTYGYTF
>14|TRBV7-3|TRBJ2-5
CASSPTKGKETQYF
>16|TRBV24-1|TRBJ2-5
CATSAVDRGRQETQYF
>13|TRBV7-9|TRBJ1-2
CASRLTDNYGYTF